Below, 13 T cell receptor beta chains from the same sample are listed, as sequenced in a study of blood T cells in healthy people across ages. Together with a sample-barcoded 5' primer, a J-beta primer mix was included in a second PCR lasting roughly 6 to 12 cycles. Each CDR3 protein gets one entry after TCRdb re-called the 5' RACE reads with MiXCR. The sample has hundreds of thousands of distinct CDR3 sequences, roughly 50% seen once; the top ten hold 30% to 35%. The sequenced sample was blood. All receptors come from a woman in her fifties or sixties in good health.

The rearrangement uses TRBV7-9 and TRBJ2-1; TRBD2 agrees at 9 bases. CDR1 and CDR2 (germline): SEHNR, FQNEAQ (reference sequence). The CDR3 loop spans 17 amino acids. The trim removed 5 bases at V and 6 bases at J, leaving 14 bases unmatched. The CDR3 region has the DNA TGTGCCAGCAGCCCGCTACTCCCGGGACTAGCAAGCAATGAGCAGTTCTTC. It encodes CASSPLLPGLASNEQFF.

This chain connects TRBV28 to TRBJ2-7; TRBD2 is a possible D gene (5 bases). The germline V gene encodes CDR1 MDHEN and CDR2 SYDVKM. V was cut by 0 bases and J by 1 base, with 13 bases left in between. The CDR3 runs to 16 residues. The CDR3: CASSLWLSGSSYEQYF. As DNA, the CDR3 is TGTGCCAGCAGTTTATGGTTAAGTGGGAGTTCCTACGAGCAGTACTTC.

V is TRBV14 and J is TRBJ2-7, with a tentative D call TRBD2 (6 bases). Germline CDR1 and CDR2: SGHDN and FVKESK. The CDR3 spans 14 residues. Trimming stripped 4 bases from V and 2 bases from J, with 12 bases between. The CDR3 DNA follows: TGTGCCAGCAGCCGGGGGGACGGGACCTACGAGCAGTACTTC. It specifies CASSRGDGTYEQYF.

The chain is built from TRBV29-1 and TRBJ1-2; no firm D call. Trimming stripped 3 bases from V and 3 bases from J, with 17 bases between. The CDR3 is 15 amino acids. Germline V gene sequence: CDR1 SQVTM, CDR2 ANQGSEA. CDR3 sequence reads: CSVETFGQADYGYTF. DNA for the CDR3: TGCAGCGTTGAGACTTTCGGGCAGGCCGACTATGGCTACACCTTC.

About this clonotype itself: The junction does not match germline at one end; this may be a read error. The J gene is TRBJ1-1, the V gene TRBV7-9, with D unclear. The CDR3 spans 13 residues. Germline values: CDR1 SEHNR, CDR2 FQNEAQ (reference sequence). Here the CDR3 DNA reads TGTGCCGGCAGCTTTGATGGGAACACTGAAGCTTTCTTT. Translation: CAGSFDGNTEAFF.

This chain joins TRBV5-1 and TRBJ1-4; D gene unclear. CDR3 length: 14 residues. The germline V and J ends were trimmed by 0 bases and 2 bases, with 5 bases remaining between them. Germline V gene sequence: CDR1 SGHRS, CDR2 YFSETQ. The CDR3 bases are TGCGCCAGCAGCTTGGGGGTCACTAATGAAAAACTGTTTTTT. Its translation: CASSLGVTNEKLFF.

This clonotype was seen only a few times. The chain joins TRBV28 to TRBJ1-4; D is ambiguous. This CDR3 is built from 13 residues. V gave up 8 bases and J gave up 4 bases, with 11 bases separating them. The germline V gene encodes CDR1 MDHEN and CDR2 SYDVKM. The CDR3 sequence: CASRIPGNEKLFF. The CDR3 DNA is TGTGCCAGCCGAATTCCTGGTAATGAAAAACTGTTTTTT.

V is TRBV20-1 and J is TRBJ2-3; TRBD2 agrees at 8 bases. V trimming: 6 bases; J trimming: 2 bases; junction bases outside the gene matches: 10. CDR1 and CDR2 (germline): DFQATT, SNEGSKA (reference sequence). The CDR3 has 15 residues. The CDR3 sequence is CSAPSGGRITDTQYF. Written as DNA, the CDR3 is TGCAGTGCCCCGAGCGGGGGAAGGATCACAGATACGCAGTATTTT.

CDR3 nucleotide sequence: TGTGCCAGCAGTGACTTCCACAGGGATGAAAAACTGTTTTTT. Protein: CASSDFHRDEKLFF. This rearrangement joins TRBV2 to TRBJ1-4; TRBD1 might be the D (6 bases). This CDR3 is 14 amino acids long. Germline CDR1 and CDR2: SNHLY and FYNNEI. Trimming stripped 3 bases from V and 6 bases from J, with 11 bases between.

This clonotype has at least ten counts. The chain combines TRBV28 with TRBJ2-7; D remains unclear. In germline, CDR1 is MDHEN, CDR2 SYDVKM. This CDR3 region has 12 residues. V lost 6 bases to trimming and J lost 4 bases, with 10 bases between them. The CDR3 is CASSLVGYEQYF. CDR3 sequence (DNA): TGTGCCAGCAGCTTAGTGGGGTACGAGCAGTACTTC. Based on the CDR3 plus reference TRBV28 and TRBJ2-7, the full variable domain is DVKVTQSSRYLVKRTGEKVFLECVQDMDHENMFWYRQDPGLGLRLIYFSYDVKMKEKGDIPEGYSVSREKKERFSLILESASTNQTSMYLCASSLVGYEQYFGPGTRLTVT.

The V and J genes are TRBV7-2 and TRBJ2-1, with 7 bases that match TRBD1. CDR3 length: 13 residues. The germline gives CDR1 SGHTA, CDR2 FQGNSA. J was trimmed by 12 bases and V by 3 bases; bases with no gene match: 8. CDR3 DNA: TGTGCCAGCAGCTTGAGACAGGGTATAGGGCAGTTCTTC. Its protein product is CASSLRQGIGQFF.

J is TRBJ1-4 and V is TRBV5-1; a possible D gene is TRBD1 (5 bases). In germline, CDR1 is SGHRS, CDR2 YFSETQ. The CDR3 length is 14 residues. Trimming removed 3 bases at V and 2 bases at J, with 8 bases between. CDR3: CASSSQGTNEKLFF. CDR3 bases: TGCGCCAGCAGCTCCCAGGGTACTAATGAAAAACTGTTTTTT. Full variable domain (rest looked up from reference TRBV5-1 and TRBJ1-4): KAGVTQTPRYLIKTRGQQVTLSCSPISGHRSVSWYQQTPGQGLQFLFEYFSETQRNKGNFPGRFSGRQFSNSRSEMNVSTLELGDSALYLCASSSQGTNEKLFFGSGTQLSVL.

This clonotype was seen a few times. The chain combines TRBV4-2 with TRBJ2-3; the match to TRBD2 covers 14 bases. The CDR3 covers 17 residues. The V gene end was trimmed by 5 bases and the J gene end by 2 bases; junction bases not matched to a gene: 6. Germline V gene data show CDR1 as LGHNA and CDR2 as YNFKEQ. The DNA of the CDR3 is TGTGCCAGCAGCGACCGGACTAGCGGGAGGTACACAGATACGCAGTATTTT. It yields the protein CASSDRTSGRYTDTQYF.